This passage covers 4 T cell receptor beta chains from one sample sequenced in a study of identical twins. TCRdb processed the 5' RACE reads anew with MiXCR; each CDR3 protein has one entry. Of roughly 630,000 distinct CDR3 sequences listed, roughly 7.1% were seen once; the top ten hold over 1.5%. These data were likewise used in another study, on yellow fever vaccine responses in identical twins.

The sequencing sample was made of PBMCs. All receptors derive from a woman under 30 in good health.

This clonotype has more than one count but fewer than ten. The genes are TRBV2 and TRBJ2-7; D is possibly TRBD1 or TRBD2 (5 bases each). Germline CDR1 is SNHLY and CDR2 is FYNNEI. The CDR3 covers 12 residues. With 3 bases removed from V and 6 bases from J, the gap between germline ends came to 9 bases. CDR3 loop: CASSDTGTEQYF. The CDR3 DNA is TGTGCCAGCAGTGACACGGGGACCGAGCAGTACTTC.

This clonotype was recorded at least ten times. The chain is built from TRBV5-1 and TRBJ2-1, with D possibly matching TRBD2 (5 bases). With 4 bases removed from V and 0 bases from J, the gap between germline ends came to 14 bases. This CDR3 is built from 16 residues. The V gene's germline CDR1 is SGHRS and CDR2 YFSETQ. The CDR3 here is CASSGEPQSSYNEQFF. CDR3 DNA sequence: TGCGCCAGCAGCGGGGAGCCCCAGAGCTCCTACAATGAGCAGTTCTTC. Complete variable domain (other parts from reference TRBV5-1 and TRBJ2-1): KAGVTQTPRYLIKTRGQQVTLSCSPISGHRSVSWYQQTPGQGLQFLFEYFSETQRNKGNFPGRFSGRQFSNSRSEMNVSTLELGDSALYLCASSGEPQSSYNEQFFGPGTRLTVL.

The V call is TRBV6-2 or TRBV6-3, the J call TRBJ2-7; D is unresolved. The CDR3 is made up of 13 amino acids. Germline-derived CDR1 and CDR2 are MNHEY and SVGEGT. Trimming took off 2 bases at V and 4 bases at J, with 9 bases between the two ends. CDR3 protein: CASSYRHLYEQYV. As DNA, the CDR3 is TGTGCCAGCAGTTACCGACATCTGTACGAGCAGTACGTC.

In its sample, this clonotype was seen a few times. The CDR3 spells CASSLLIQGGNEQFF. The CDR3 DNA sequence: TGTGCCAGCAGCTTGTTGATACAGGGAGGGAATGAGCAGTTCTTC. This chain joins TRBV5-5 and TRBJ2-1; a weak D match, TRBD2 (7 bases). CDR1 is SGHKS, CDR2 YYEKEE, per germline (reference sequence). The ends were cut back, 1 base at V and 7 bases at J, with 15 bases in the middle. This CDR3 comprises 15 residues.